The 10 T cell receptor beta chains listed next were all sequenced from one sample in a study of T cells after yellow fever vaccination. One entry per CDR3 protein, called by TCRdb with MiXCR from the 5' RACE reads. The data show 120,000 or so distinct CDR3 sequences, approximately 16% seen once. Sequenced here: CD8+ T cells sorted from PBMCs, sampled 5 days after the yellow fever booster vaccination. The receptors were sampled from a man aged 18-30 years who received the YFV17D yellow fever vaccine.

Only a few counts were recorded for this clonotype. This rearrangement joins TRBV2 to TRBJ2-7, with 11 positions matching TRBD2. CDR1 is SNHLY, CDR2 FYNNEI, per germline. This CDR3 is built from 13 residues. V was pared by 10 bases and J by 3 bases, with 5 bases of the junction left unmatched. The DNA for the CDR3 is TGTGCCACCCGACTAGCGGGGCGCTACGAGCAGTACTTC. Translating gives CATRLAGRYEQYF.

This clonotype has at least ten counts. The chain combines TRBV7-2 with TRBJ2-3; perhaps TRBD1 as D (5 bases). The ends were cut back, 0 bases at V and 6 bases at J, with 10 bases in the middle. The CDR3 loop spans 14 amino acids. The germline gives CDR1 SGHTA, CDR2 FQGNSA. CDR3 DNA sequence: TGTGCCAGCAGCTTAGCGGGGCACCGGGATACGCAGTATTTT. It translates to CASSLAGHRDTQYF.

This chain uses TRBV7-2 with TRBJ2-3; 12 bases agree with TRBD2. V was clipped by 5 bases and J by 5 bases; unmatched bases: 5. This CDR3 is 15 amino acids long. Looked up from germline, CDR1 is SGHTA and CDR2 is FQGNSA. CDR3 in amino acids: CASSPSGGAGDTQYF. The DNA for the CDR3 is TGTGCCAGCAGCCCTAGCGGGGGGGCAGGAGATACGCAGTATTTT.

The gene calls are TRBV7-9 and TRBJ2-5, with 9 bases lining up with TRBD1. CDR1 is SEHNR, CDR2 FQNEAQ, per germline (reference sequence). This CDR3 has 14 residues. After removal of 5 bases from V and 5 bases from J, the junction contained 6 bases not matched to a gene. CDR3: CASSRRQGGETQYF. The CDR3, as DNA: TGTGCCAGCAGCAGACGACAGGGGGGGGAGACCCAGTACTTC.

The rearrangement uses TRBV6-7 and TRBJ2-7, with D tentatively TRBD1 (6 bases). TRBV6-7 has ORF status, its function being uncertain. The CDR3 runs 14 residues. The V end lost 6 bases, the J end lost 1 base, and 13 bases lay between the germline ends. The CDR3 sequence: CASSYPRGSYEQYV. For the CDR3, the DNA is TGTGCCAGCAGCTACCCCAGGGGTTCCTACGAGCAGTACGTC.

V and J are TRBV27 and TRBJ2-6, with D tentatively TRBD1 or TRBD2 (6 bases each). The CDR3 has 15 amino acids. V was pared by 7 bases and J by 1 base, with 11 bases between. CDR1 is MNHEY and CDR2 is SMNVEV in the germline V gene (reference sequence). The DNA for the CDR3 is TGTGCCAGCAAGGAGGGGGTATCTGGGGCCAACGTCCTGACTTTC. As protein: CASKEGVSGANVLTF.

The J gene is TRBJ2-7, the V gene TRBV4-1; D is ambiguous. The CDR3 has 13 amino acids. V lost 1 base to trimming and J lost 5 bases, with 9 bases between them. CDR1 MGHRA and CDR2 YSYEKL come from the germline V gene. CDR3 sequence (DNA): TGCGCCAGCAGCCAAGTAGTTACCAACGAGCAGTACTTC. Translating it yields CASSQVVTNEQYF.

This chain links TRBV7-9 with TRBJ1-2, with D possibly being TRBD1 (5 bases). The germline CDR1 and CDR2 sequences are SEHNR and FQNEAQ (reference sequence). V dropped 11 bases and J dropped 3 bases, with 16 bases sitting between them. This CDR3 spans 13 amino acids. The CDR3 protein is CAGAGGFDYGYTF. The CDR3 nucleotides read TGTGCCGGTGCCGGGGGGTTCGACTATGGCTACACCTTC.

The sample holds a few counts of this clonotype. The chain is built from TRBV7-6 and TRBJ1-1; D uncertain. V was cut by 5 bases and J by 5 bases, with 18 bases left in between. CDR3 size: 15 residues. In germline, CDR1 is SGHVS, CDR2 FNYEAQ. CDR3 sequence: CASSLSPRSGTEAFF. CDR3 nucleotides: TGTGCCAGCAGCCTAAGTCCCCGGTCCGGGACTGAAGCTTTCTTT.

V usage is TRBV7-9 and J usage is TRBJ2-5, with 9 bases matching TRBD1. CDR1 is SEHNR, CDR2 FQNEAQ, per germline (reference sequence). With V trimmed by 7 bases and J by 7 bases, 7 bases remained unmatched. The CDR3 covers 13 residues. The CDR3 here is CASTVGDRVTQYF. CDR3 bases: TGTGCCAGCACCGTGGGGGACAGGGTGACCCAGTACTTC. Looking up the rest from reference TRBV7-9 and TRBJ2-5 gives the full variable domain: DTGVSQNPRHKITKRGQNVTFRCDPISEHNRLYWYRQTLGQGPEFLTYFQNEAQLEKSRLLSDRFSAERPKGSFSTLEIQRTEQGDSAMYLCASTVGDRVTQYFGPGTRLLVL.